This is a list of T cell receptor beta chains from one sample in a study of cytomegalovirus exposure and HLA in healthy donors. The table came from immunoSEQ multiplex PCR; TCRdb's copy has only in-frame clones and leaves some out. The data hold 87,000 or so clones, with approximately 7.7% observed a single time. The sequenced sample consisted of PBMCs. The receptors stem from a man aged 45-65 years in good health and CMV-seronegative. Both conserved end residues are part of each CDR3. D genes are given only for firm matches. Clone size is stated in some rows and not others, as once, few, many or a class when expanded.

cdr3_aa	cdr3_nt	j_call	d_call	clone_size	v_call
CASSEGQDLGYGYTF	TGCGCCAGCAGCGAGGGACAGGACCTGGGCTATGGCTACACCTTC	TRBJ1-2	TRBD1	few	TRBV5-1
CAAARGSYEQYF	TGTGCTGCCGCTCGGGGGTCCTACGAGCAGTACTTC	TRBJ2-7	NA	few	TRBV6-6
CASSLKAGWGTGELFF	TGTGCCAGCAGTTTAAAAGCGGGTTGGGGTACCGGGGAGCTGTTTTTT	TRBJ2-2	NA	NA	TRBV27
CACSGGDRGLIYYGYTF	TGTGCCTGCTCAGGGGGGGACAGGGGGTTGATTTACTATGGCTACACCTTC	TRBJ1-2	TRBD1	NA	TRBV30
CASSDAGGRDTEAFF	TGTGCCAGCAGTGACGCAGGGGGCCGGGACACTGAAGCTTTCTTT	TRBJ1-1	TRBD1	NA	TRBV28
CASSPQTGGGEKLFF	TGTGCCAGCAGCCCGCAGACAGGGGGAGGTGAAAAACTGTTTTTT	TRBJ1-4	TRBD1	NA	TRBV5-4
CASSLTGGDTQYF	TGTGCCAGCAGCCTCACGGGGGGAGATACGCAGTATTTT	TRBJ2-3	TRBD2	NA	TRBV28
CASTSCLAGGETQYF	TGTGCCAGCACTAGCTGCCTAGCGGGAGGGGAGACCCAGTACTTC	TRBJ2-5	TRBD2	NA	TRBV6-4
CASNYGQTETQYF	TGTGCCAGCAACTATGGACAGACAGAGACCCAGTACTTC	TRBJ2-5	NA	few	TRBV11-2
CASSGGLALYNEQFF	TGTGCCAGCAGCGGCGGACTAGCTCTTTACAATGAGCAGTTCTTC	TRBJ2-1	TRBD2	NA	TRBV5-6
CASSSRTGDTEAFF	TGTGCCAGCAGCTCAAGGACTGGGGACACTGAAGCTTTCTTT	TRBJ1-1	NA	NA	TRBV7-9